This TCR beta chain was recorded in a study of identical twins. Findings of the study overall: Models predicted too little out-of-frame TCR alpha sharing in monozygotic twins. Researchers caution that invariant MAIT and iNKT cells could partly confound zero-insertion analyses. Those out-of-frame alpha sequences shared by twins showed an excess of low generation probability.

Germline V gene sequence: CDR1 SQVTM, CDR2 ANQGSEA. This CDR3 region has 15 residues. Trimming took 0 bases from V and 0 from J, leaving 8 bases between them. Template switching added a universal primer site, and cDNA bore unique molecular identifiers. TCRdb re-called the 5' RACE reads through MiXCR, storing one row per CDR3 protein. This sample has 300,000 to 350,000 distinct CDR3 sequences, with around an eighth found just once. This clonotype appeared a few times. Its antigen remains unidentified. These data are also associated with another study on yellow fever vaccine responses in identical twins.

Sequenced: CD8+ T cells sorted from blood. This chain connects TRBV29-1 to TRBJ2-2; D is unclear. The sequence was collected from a woman between 18 and 30 years old in good health. CDR3 loop: CSVEEARTNTGELFF. The CDR3 DNA reads TGCAGCGTTGAAGAAGCCAGAACGAACACCGGGGAGCTGTTTTTT.